This T cell receptor (beta chain) comes out of a study of T cell repertoires in cytomegalovirus infection. The CDR3 is 16 residues long. V was trimmed by 1 base and J by 6 bases, leaving 16 bases between them. The germline V gene has CDR1 SGHNT and CDR2 YENEEA. To note about this clonotype: Its specificity is unknown.

In TCRdb, the reads were re-called with MiXCR into one record per CDR3 protein. Here the sample spans approximately 1,000,000 distinct CDR3 sequences, roughly a third being singletons. Sequenced here: cultured CD8+ T cells from PBMCs, sampled from culture after CMV antigen stimulation. The genes are TRBV11-3 and TRBJ2-4; D not resolved. The clonotype originates from a human donor in good health (CMV status not recorded). Some clones in this sample may be carry-over from other donors' samples. As DNA, the CDR3 is TGTGCCAGCAGCTTAGGAACAAGGGTCTTCGGAAACATTCAGTACTTC. Translation gives CASSLGTRVFGNIQYF.